Listed here are 13 T cell receptor beta chains from one sample, sequenced in a study of blood T cells in healthy people across ages. Next came a second PCR, run for roughly 7 to 12 cycles, which used a sample-barcoded 5' primer along with a J-beta primer mix. MiXCR, applied by TCRdb to the 5' RACE reads, yields one record per CDR3 protein. The sample carries over 950,000 distinct CDR3 sequences, 45% to 60% recorded once. Source material: blood. These receptors originate from a woman aged 55-70 years in good health.

The CDR3 DNA is TGTGCCTGGAGTGTACAACAGGGATCACGGGAGCAGTTCTTC. Encoded protein: CAWSVQQGSREQFF. This chain connects TRBV30 to TRBJ2-1; TRBD1 might be the D (6 bases). Germline assignment: CDR1 GTSNPN and CDR2 SVGIG (reference sequence). V was clipped by 0 bases and J by 10 bases, with 16 bases between them. The CDR3 covers 14 residues.

CDR3 DNA: TGCAGTGCTAGTGTTAGGAGGGAGGAGTTTAGCCTCGATGGCTACACCTTC. Encoded protein: CSASVRREEFSLDGYTF. The chain uses TRBV20-1 and TRBJ1-2; D not resolved. Per the germline V gene, CDR1 is DFQATT and CDR2 is SNEGSKA (reference sequence). With 3 bases removed from V and 6 bases from J, the gap between germline ends came to 26 bases. This CDR3 has 17 amino acids.

This clonotype has a handful of counts. The V and J genes are TRBV29-1 and TRBJ2-5; perhaps TRBD2 as D (7 bases). The germline gives CDR1 SQVTM, CDR2 ANQGSEA. There are 14 residues in the CDR3. V lost 7 bases and J lost 1, with 16 bases in between. The DNA for the CDR3 is TGCAGCGGAGGGGGGGACACCGGCCAAGAGACCCAGTACTTC. Amino acid sequence: CSGGGDTGQETQYF.

In this sample, this clonotype turned up a few times. The genes are TRBV6-2 or TRBV6-3 and TRBJ2-7; 8 bases are shared with TRBD2. Germline CDR1 is MNHEY and CDR2 is SVGEGT. With V trimmed by 5 bases and J by 0 bases, 6 bases remained unmatched. This CDR3 has 15 amino acids. CDR3 nucleotide sequence: TGTGCCAGCAGTCCACGAGGGACTAGCTCCTACGAGCAGTACTTC. This sequence encodes CASSPRGTSSYEQYF.

This sequence joins TRBV5-1 and TRBJ1-4, with D possibly matching TRBD1 (5 bases). The CDR3 covers 13 residues. V shed 2 bases and J shed 7 bases, with 9 bases lying between them. CDR1 SGHRS and CDR2 YFSETQ come from the germline V gene. The CDR3 here is CASSFGGVEKLFF. CDR3 nucleotides: TGCGCCAGCAGCTTTGGGGGTGTTGAAAAACTGTTTTTT. Full variable domain (remainder filled in from reference TRBV5-1 and TRBJ1-4): KAGVTQTPRYLIKTRGQQVTLSCSPISGHRSVSWYQQTPGQGLQFLFEYFSETQRNKGNFPGRFSGRQFSNSRSEMNVSTLELGDSALYLCASSFGGVEKLFFGSGTQLSVL.

In regard to this clonotype: At one of its ends the junction is not consistent with the germline gene, which may arise from a read error. The chain uses TRBV7-9 and TRBJ1-1; 8 bases agree with TRBD1. This CDR3 contains 18 residues. Germline-derived CDR1 and CDR2 are SEHNR and FQNEAQ (reference sequence). The CDR3 DNA reads as TGTACCAGCAGCTTATTGGTTGGGACAGGTCTCTTTGAAACTGAAGCTTTCTTT. Protein sequence: CTSSLLVGTGLFETEAFF.

This chain uses TRBV20-1 with TRBJ2-1; D gene unclear. V was cut by 1 base and J by 2 bases, with 9 bases left in between. Germline-derived CDR1 and CDR2 are DFQATT and SNEGSKA (reference sequence). The CDR3 loop spans 14 amino acids. The CDR3 loop is CSARGPAPYNEQFF. CDR3 nucleotides: TGCAGTGCTAGAGGTCCGGCCCCCTACAATGAGCAGTTCTTC.

The CDR3, as DNA: TGTGCCAGCGCGTTGGAAGCCAATCAGCCCCAGCATTTT. Translating gives CASALEANQPQHF. The gene calls are TRBV12-3 or TRBV12-4 and TRBJ1-5; D is unresolved. This CDR3 region has 13 residues. V lost 8 bases and J 3 bases, leaving 11 bases between the germline ends.

The chain recombines TRBV7-3 with TRBJ2-3; D may be TRBD2 (5 bases). Germline V gene data show CDR1 as SGHTA and CDR2 as FQGTGA. V lost 6 bases, J lost 3 bases, and 16 bases lay in between. The CDR3 extends over 15 amino acids. The DNA of the CDR3 is TGTGCCAGCAGGTTCGGTAGAGCGGAAACAGATACGCAGTATTTT. Residues: CASRFGRAETDTQYF.

About this clonotype itself: This may arise from a read error, as a much more abundant clone is one base away. The chain combines TRBV9 with TRBJ2-1, with D unresolved. This CDR3 is built from 11 residues. CDR1 SGDLS and CDR2 YYNGEE come from the germline V gene. Deletions cut 3 bases from V and 5 bases from J, with 3 bases between. The CDR3 DNA sequence: TGTGCCAGCAGCGCTGACAATGAGCAGTTCTTC. This encodes CASSADNEQFF.

The chain combines TRBV21-1 with TRBJ2-4; the table's D call of TRBD1 was not tested on the DNA. TRBV21-1 is described as a pseudogene. The CDR3 runs 17 residues. The CDR3 protein is CASSKTWDGRAKNIQYF. DNA of the CDR3: TGTGCCAGCAGCAAAACATGGGACGGACGAGCCAAAAACATTCAGTACTTC.

This clonotype was seen only a few times. The V gene is TRBV25-1, the J gene TRBJ1-2; no clear D gene. Germline loops: CDR1 MGHDK, CDR2 SYGVNS. V lost 4 bases, J lost 2 bases, and 11 bases lay in between. The CDR3 covers 14 residues. The CDR3 DNA reads as TGTGCCAGCAGTGGGGCGGCGGCGAACTATGGCTACACCTTC. It specifies CASSGAAANYGYTF.

This chain connects TRBV28 to TRBJ2-7; D is uncertain. In germline, CDR1 is MDHEN, CDR2 SYDVKM. V lost 7 bases and J 1 base, leaving 14 bases between the germline ends. The CDR3 has 14 amino acids. The CDR3 loop is CASMVHGGSYEQYF. DNA of the CDR3: TGTGCCAGCATGGTACATGGCGGATCCTACGAGCAGTACTTC.